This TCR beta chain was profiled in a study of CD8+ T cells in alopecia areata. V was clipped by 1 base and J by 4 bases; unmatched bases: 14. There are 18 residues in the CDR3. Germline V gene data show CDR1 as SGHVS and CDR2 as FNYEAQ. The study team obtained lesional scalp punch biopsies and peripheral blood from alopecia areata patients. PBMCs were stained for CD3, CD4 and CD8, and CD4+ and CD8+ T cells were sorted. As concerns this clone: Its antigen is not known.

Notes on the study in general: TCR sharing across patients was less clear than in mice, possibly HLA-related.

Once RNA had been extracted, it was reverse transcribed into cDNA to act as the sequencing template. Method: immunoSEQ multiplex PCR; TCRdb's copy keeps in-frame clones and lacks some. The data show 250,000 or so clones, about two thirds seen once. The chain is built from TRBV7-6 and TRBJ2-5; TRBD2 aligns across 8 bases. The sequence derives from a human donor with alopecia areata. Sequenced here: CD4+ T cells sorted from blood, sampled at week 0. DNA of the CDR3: TGTGCCAGCAGCTTAGTTCCCAAAGGGACTAGGGGTACAGAGACCCAGTACTTC. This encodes CASSLVPKGTRGTETQYF.